This T cell receptor beta chain was profiled in a study of shared clonotypes between healthy human individuals. Across the whole study: Per donor, three plates held CD4 naive cells, three held CD4 memory, two held CD8 naive and one held CD8 memory.

Produced via immunoSEQ multiplex PCR; TCRdb's table is partial and in-frame only. The repertoire holds over 700,000 clones, approximately 72% seen once, with less than 2% in the top ten. Germline values: CDR1 SGDLS, CDR2 YYNGEE. The CDR3 is 15 residues long. With V trimmed by 0 bases and J by 10 bases, 7 bases remained unmatched. This receptor was identified in a young woman in good health. What was sequenced was memory CD4+ T cells sorted from blood. Subset noted: CD45RA-negative fraction. The chain employs TRBV9 and TRBJ2-1, with 10 bases that match TRBD2. CDR3 sequence reads: CASSVVAGGPPEQFF. CDR3 in DNA: TGTGCCAGCAGCGTAGTAGCGGGAGGCCCTCCAGAGCAGTTCTTC.